This TCR beta chain was found in a study of graft-versus-host responses after intestinal transplantation. Turning to the study itself: Uniformly, recipients were administered anti-thymocyte globulin induction with subsequent tacrolimus and steroids for roughly three years. Study-wide results and limits: The authors found GvH clones in recipient marrow, some appearing first in ileum or blood. Allografts carried high graft-versus-host to host-versus-graft clonal ratios in patients having graft-donor T cell macrochimerism.

To note about this clone: Its antigen remains unidentified.

Clones were sequenced by immunoSEQ multiplex PCR, and TCRdb holds only the in-frame ones, with some missing. The sample has around 87,000 clones, 80% to 95% seen once. This CDR3 has 16 residues. Germline V gives CDR1 SGHRS, CDR2 YFSETQ. Trimming at V came to 1 base and at J to 4 bases, leaving 8 bases not matched to a gene. V usage is TRBV5-1 and J usage is TRBJ1-2, with 9 nucleotides matching TRBD1. The specimen was unstimulated CD8+ T cells sorted from spleen or lymph node cells, collected before transplant. This clonotype originated in a human donor who was the organ donor for an intestinal transplant. In nucleotides, the CDR3 is TGCGCCAGCAGCTTGACGGGGACAGGGACGGGCTATGGCTACACCTTC. Its translation is CASSLTGTGTGYGYTF.